This entry lists 31 T cell receptor beta chains sequenced from one sample in a study of molecular identifiers for immune sequencing clone quantification. A single record per CDR3 protein comes from TCRdb applying MiXCR to the PCR reads. Counted here are about 640,000 distinct CDR3 sequences, 20% occurring once; the ten biggest clones make up roughly 0.9%. Input material: naive CD8+ T cells from blood, with Jurkat cell RNA spiked in. Subset: FACS-sorted CD8+CD4-CCR7+CD45RA+ naive T cells. The receptors originated from a human donor in good health. Some libraries in this study had Jurkat cell RNA spiked in.

This clonotype has only a few counts. The chain is built from TRBV18 and TRBJ2-5, with 11 bases lining up with TRBD2. Germline V gene sequence: CDR1 KGHSH, CDR2 LQKENI. The J segment lost 4 bases and the V segment lost 3 bases, leaving 10 bases of the junction unmatched. The CDR3 length is 17 residues. CDR3 residues: CASSPTSGSLWGETQYF. CDR3 sequence (DNA): TGTGCCAGCTCACCCACTAGCGGGAGCTTGTGGGGAGAGACCCAGTACTTC.

This clonotype was recorded at least ten times. The chain joins TRBV14 to TRBJ2-2, with TRBD1 matching 7 bases. This CDR3 has 19 residues. Germline V gives CDR1 SGHDN, CDR2 FVKESK. The J segment lost 0 bases and the V segment lost 0 bases, leaving 10 bases of the junction unmatched. CDR3 coding DNA: TGTGCCAGCAGCCAAGATCGAAGGGGGCTGACTGCGAACACCGGGGAGCTGTTTTTT. Protein product: CASSQDRRGLTANTGELFF.

The sample holds many counts of this clonotype. The chain is built from TRBV12-3 or TRBV12-4 and TRBJ1-1; D is possibly TRBD1 (5 bases). CDR3 length equals 13 residues. Between the trimmed V and J ends, which lost 5 bases and 5 bases, there was a span of 12 bases. CDR3 residues: CASSTQGETEAFF. The CDR3 DNA reads TGTGCCAGCAGTACGCAGGGTGAGACTGAAGCTTTCTTT.

This clonotype was observed at least ten times. The rearrangement uses TRBV3-1 and TRBJ2-2, with D unresolved. The V end lost 9 bases, the J end lost 2 bases, and 16 bases lay between the germline ends. Germline assignment: CDR1 LGHDT and CDR2 YNNKEL (reference sequence). CDR3 length: 15 amino acids. CDR3: CASSWAGQNTGELFF. The CDR3 DNA is TGTGCCAGTTCCTGGGCAGGCCAAAACACCGGGGAGCTGTTTTTT.

In regard to this clonotype: It may be a read error: a sequence one base away is much more abundant. The chain joins TRBV27 to TRBJ2-3, with a possible D match to TRBD2 (6 bases). Germline-derived CDR1 and CDR2 are MNHEY and SMNVEV (reference sequence). CDR3 size: 17 residues. This chain's CDR3 is CASSLSNGGWSTNTQYF. The CDR3, as DNA: TGTGCCAGCAGTTTATCAAACGGGGGTTGGAGCACAAATACGCAGTATTTT.

This clonotype was seen a handful of times. This chain connects TRBV5-4 to TRBJ1-2; TRBD1 matches 7 bases. The germline V gene encodes CDR1 SGHNT and CDR2 YYREEE (reference sequence). V was clipped by 4 bases and J by 0 bases; unmatched bases: 6. This CDR3 has 15 amino acids. The CDR3 region has the DNA TGTGCCAGCAGCCTTGGGACAGAGACTAACTATGGCTACACCTTC. This codes for CASSLGTETNYGYTF. Using reference TRBV5-4 and TRBJ1-2 for the parts outside the CDR3, the full variable domain is ETGVTQSPTHLIKTRGQQVTLRCSSQSGHNTVSWYQQALGQGPQFIFQYYREEENGRGNFPPRFSGLQFPNYSSELNVNALELDDSALYLCASSLGTETNYGYTFGSGTRLTVV.

Note on this clonotype: A much bigger clone sits one base away, suggesting this may be a read error. The CDR3 is CASSPQPGTPHPSEQFF. The CDR3 DNA reads TGTGCCAGCAGCCCACAGCCCGGGACCCCCCATCCTTCGGAGCAGTTCTTC. V is TRBV27 and J is TRBJ2-1; either TRBD1 or TRBD2 may fit D (5 bases each). The germline V gene has CDR1 MNHEY and CDR2 SMNVEV (reference sequence). V shed 6 bases and J shed 10 bases, with 28 bases lying between them. There are 17 residues in the CDR3.

This clonotype was counted ten times or more. V usage is TRBV2 and J usage is TRBJ1-1, with TRBD1 identical over 8 bases. The germline V gene encodes CDR1 SNHLY and CDR2 FYNNEI. The ends lost 1 base at V and 9 bases at J; junction bases unmatched: 13. CDR3 length: 16 residues. CDR3 nucleotide sequence: TGTGCCAGCAGTGAAGTGTATTGGGACAGGTCGTGGAAAGCTTTCTTT. Protein product: CASSEVYWDRSWKAFF. Complete variable domain (other parts from reference TRBV2 and TRBJ1-1): EPEVTQTPSHQVTQMGQEVILRCVPISNHLYFYWYRQILGQKVEFLVSFYNNEISEKSEIFDDQFSVERPDGSNFTLKIRSTKLEDSAMYFCASSEVYWDRSWKAFFGQGTRLTVV.

This clonotype came up many times. The V and J genes are TRBV6-6 and TRBJ1-4, with D perhaps TRBD1 (5 bases). Germline V gene sequence: CDR1 MNHNY, CDR2 SVGAGI (reference sequence). There are 16 residues in the CDR3. V lost 4 bases and J 0 bases, leaving 12 bases between the germline ends. The CDR3 is CASSSPWGATNEKLFF. In nucleotides, the CDR3 is TGTGCCAGCAGTTCCCCGTGGGGCGCAACTAATGAAAAACTGTTTTTT.

This clonotype was counted at least ten times. The J gene is TRBJ1-1, the V gene TRBV7-9; maybe TRBD1 (5 bases). CDR1 and CDR2 from the germline V gene are SEHNR and FQNEAQ (reference sequence). The V end lost 0 bases, the J end lost 0 bases, and 11 bases lay between the germline ends. The CDR3 is 16 amino acids. The CDR3 reads CASSLAVGGLNTEAFF. The CDR3 DNA sequence: TGTGCCAGCAGCTTAGCGGTGGGGGGTTTGAACACTGAAGCTTTCTTT.

This clonotype was seen at least ten times. The chain links TRBV7-9 to TRBJ2-3; D ambiguous. The germline gives CDR1 SEHNR, CDR2 FQNEAQ (reference sequence). The CDR3 sequence is 15 residues long. Trimming stripped 1 base from V and 2 bases from J, with 10 bases between. CDR3 amino acids: CASSLGPFATDTQYF. The CDR3 bases are TGTGCCAGCAGCTTAGGTCCATTTGCCACAGATACGCAGTATTTT.

A few counts support this clonotype. The CDR3 here is CASSEVAPNGQGRYNEQFF. CDR3 sequence (DNA): TGTGCCAGCAGTGAAGTGGCACCGAACGGACAGGGGAGATACAATGAGCAGTTCTTC. This chain links TRBV2 with TRBJ2-1, with 9 bases that match TRBD1. Trimming cost V 1 base and J 4 bases; bases outside gene matches: 14. Germline V gene sequence: CDR1 SNHLY, CDR2 FYNNEI. The CDR3 is 19 amino acids.

V gene TRBV6-5 combines with J gene TRBJ2-1; a weak D match, TRBD2 (7 bases). V was clipped by 2 bases and J by 6 bases, with 14 bases between them. Germline assignment: CDR1 MNHEY and CDR2 SVGAGI. The CDR3 is 15 residues long. CDR3 DNA: TGTGCCAGCAGTTACACAGGGAGGGCCGGCAATGAGCAGTTCTTC. Translated, it gives CASSYTGRAGNEQFF.

This clonotype occurred many times. The J gene is TRBJ2-1, the V gene TRBV12-3 or TRBV12-4; TRBD2 matches 7 bases. V lost 7 bases and J lost 1; bases outside the gene matches: 7. CDR3 length: 15 amino acids. The chain's CDR3 is CASTPAGVSYNEQFF. The CDR3 nucleotides are TGTGCCAGCACCCCGGCGGGGGTATCCTACAATGAGCAGTTCTTC.

This clonotype has at least ten counts. This chain joins TRBV4-3 and TRBJ2-1; tentatively, D is TRBD2 (5 bases). Between the trimmed V and J ends, which lost 4 bases and 9 bases, there was a span of 16 bases. CDR1 and CDR2 from the germline V gene are LGHNA and YSLEER. There are 14 residues in the CDR3. CDR3 sequence reads: CASSPHMSGGEQFF. In DNA, the CDR3 is TGCGCCAGCAGCCCCCACATGTCAGGAGGTGAGCAGTTCTTC.

In its sample, this clonotype was seen many times. The rearrangement joins TRBV6-6 to TRBJ2-7; the D is unclear. The CDR3 is 12 residues long. Germline V gives CDR1 MNHNY, CDR2 SVGAGI (reference sequence). V lost 2 bases, J lost 4 bases, and 6 bases lay in between. CDR3 DNA sequence: TGTGCCAGCAGTTACAGCGTGTACGAGCAGTACTTC. Protein product: CASSYSVYEQYF.

The rearrangement links TRBV4-1 to TRBJ2-6; D might be TRBD1 (5 bases). Trimming removed 1 base from V and 1 base from J, with 14 bases in between. The CDR3 consists of 18 residues. CDR1 and CDR2 from the germline V gene are MGHRA and YSYEKL. The CDR3 coding sequence is TGCGCCAGCAGCCAAGTCGCAGGGTTTGGATCTGGGGCCAACGTCCTGACTTTC. Amino acids: CASSQVAGFGSGANVLTF.

This clonotype was counted at least ten times. The chain uses TRBV6-9 and TRBJ2-5; possible D gene TRBD2, 6 bases. V was shortened by 7 bases and J by 3 bases, with 21 bases between the two germline ends. This CDR3 has 16 amino acids. Germline CDR1 is MNHGY and CDR2 is SVAAGI. The CDR3 DNA reads TGTGCCAGCACGGGGGAACAGGAGATTTCCAAAGAGACCCAGTACTTC. This codes for CASTGEQEISKETQYF.

The V and J genes are TRBV27 and TRBJ1-6, with D unclear. V was cut by 3 bases and J by 10 bases, with 13 bases left in between. The CDR3 is 14 amino acids. Germline V gene data show CDR1 as MNHEY and CDR2 as SMNVEV (reference sequence). The CDR3 loop reads CASSFIHLDSPLHF. The CDR3 bases are TGTGCCAGCAGTTTCATTCACCTAGACTCACCCCTCCACTTT.

This clonotype was counted at least ten times. This chain connects TRBV25-1 to TRBJ2-7, with D unclear. This CDR3 is built from 12 residues. Trimming cost V 4 bases and J 6 bases, with 10 bases left between them. The V gene's germline CDR1 is MGHDK and CDR2 SYGVNS. The CDR3 nucleotides are TGTGCCAGCAGTGGCCCCGGGTTCGAGCAGTACTTC. Its translation is CASSGPGFEQYF.

This clonotype was counted between two and nine times. The chain joins TRBV2 to TRBJ2-5; TRBD2 is a possible D gene (6 bases). This CDR3 spans 12 amino acids. Germline lookup yields CDR1 SNHLY and CDR2 FYNNEI. V was cut by 7 bases and J by 7 bases, with 13 bases left in between. CDR3 loop: CASTRDGGTQYF. The CDR3 DNA sequence: TGTGCCAGCACTCGGGACGGGGGGACCCAGTACTTC. The full variable domain, in which reference TRBV2 and TRBJ2-5 provide the parts outside the CDR3, is EPEVTQTPSHQVTQMGQEVILRCVPISNHLYFYWYRQILGQKVEFLVSFYNNEISEKSEIFDDQFSVERPDGSNFTLKIRSTKLEDSAMYFCASTRDGGTQYFGPGTRLLVL.

This clonotype has just a few counts. The chain couples TRBV28 to TRBJ2-1; tentative D call: TRBD2 (5 bases). The germline CDR1 and CDR2 sequences are MDHEN and SYDVKM. With 4 bases removed from V and 3 bases from J, the gap between germline ends came to 16 bases. The CDR3 consists of 16 residues. DNA of the CDR3: TGTGCCAGCAGTTCCTGGACTCTTTCTTACTACAATGAGCAGTTCTTC. Protein: CASSSWTLSYYNEQFF. Combining the CDR3 with reference TRBV28 and TRBJ2-1 gives the whole variable domain DVKVTQSSRYLVKRTGEKVFLECVQDMDHENMFWYRQDPGLGLRLIYFSYDVKMKEKGDIPEGYSVSREKKERFSLILESASTNQTSMYLCASSSWTLSYYNEQFFGPGTRLTVL.

This clonotype has at least ten counts. This chain uses TRBV27 with TRBJ2-3; D could derive from TRBD1 or TRBD2 (7 bases each). V gave up 4 bases and J gave up 4 bases, with 27 bases separating them. Germline V gene lookup returns CDR1 MNHEY and CDR2 SMNVEV (reference sequence). This CDR3 has 19 residues. The CDR3 nucleotides are TGTGCCAGCAGTTCAAAGAGGGAGGGGGCTGGGCTAGTCCCAGATACGCAGTATTTT. Its translation: CASSSKREGAGLVPDTQYF.

The chain joins TRBV19 to TRBJ2-3; D remains ambiguous. Looked up from germline, CDR1 is LNHDA and CDR2 is SQIVND (reference sequence). The CDR3 length is 12 residues. The V end lost 9 bases, the J end lost 7 bases, and 14 bases lay between the germline ends. The CDR3 sequence: CASADGVNTQYF. CDR3 DNA: TGTGCCAGCGCGGACGGCGTGAATACGCAGTATTTT.

In regard to this clonotype: A read error may be the cause here, since a much bigger clone is one base away. The conserved phenylalanine or tryptophan is not found at the CDR3 terminus, so this likely reflects a read error. The chain couples TRBV4-3 to TRBJ2-1; the D gene is possibly TRBD1 (5 bases). Germline CDR1 reads LGHNA; CDR2 reads YSLEER. CDR3 length: 15 amino acids. With 3 bases removed from V and 2 bases from J, the gap between germline ends came to 11 bases. The CDR3 reads CASSQARVPYNEQFL. CDR3 nucleotides: TGCGCCAGCAGCCAGGCCAGGGTGCCCTACAATGAGCAGTTCCTC.

This clonotype has ten or more counts. The CDR3 reads CASSQDGRSNQPQHF. The CDR3 bases are TGCGCCAGCAGCCAAGATGGCCGTAGCAATCAGCCCCAGCATTTT. The chain couples TRBV4-3 to TRBJ1-5; D not resolved. The CDR3 covers 15 residues. Germline V lookup: CDR1 LGHNA, CDR2 YSLEER. V was clipped by 0 bases and J by 0 bases, with 6 bases between them.

In this sample, this clonotype turned up many times. J is TRBJ2-3 and V is TRBV29-1; TRBD1 is a possible D gene (6 bases). The CDR3 covers 17 residues. CDR1 and CDR2 (germline): SQVTM, ANQGSEA. Trimming left V 6 bases short and J 3 bases short, with 25 bases between. DNA of the CDR3: TGCAGCGTGGTAACCGAAACAGGGAATTTTATAACAGATACGCAGTATTTT. Translation: CSVVTETGNFITDTQYF.

As regards this clonotype: A much bigger clone sits one base away, suggesting this may be a read error. This chain uses TRBV19 with TRBJ2-3; 7 bases line up with TRBD2. CDR1 and CDR2 from the germline V gene are LNHDA and SQIVND (reference sequence). The CDR3 covers 15 residues. CDR3 DNA: TGTGCCAGTAGTATAGCGGGAGGCTACACAGGTACGCAGTATTTT. Protein: CASSIAGGYTGTQYF. Complete variable domain (other parts from reference TRBV19 and TRBJ2-3): DGGITQSPKYLFRKEGQNVTLSCEQNLNHDAMYWYRQDPGQGLRLIYYSQIVNDFQKGDIAEGYSVSREKKESFPLTVTSAQKNPTAFYLCASSIAGGYTGTQYFGPGTRLTVL.

This clonotype appeared many times. J is TRBJ2-5 and V is TRBV7-8; TRBD2 agrees at 12 bases. CDR1 is SGHVS, CDR2 FQNEAQ, per germline. This CDR3 contains 16 residues. V lost 4 bases and J lost 5; bases outside the gene matches: 8. DNA for the CDR3: TGTGCCAGCAGCTCAGGACTAGCGGGGCGCGGGGAGACCCAGTACTTC. Translated: CASSSGLAGRGETQYF.

This chain joins TRBV7-9 and TRBJ2-7; D is unclear. Trimming removed 3 bases at V and 6 bases at J, with 9 bases between. Per the germline V gene, CDR1 is SEHNR and CDR2 is FQNEAQ (reference sequence). The CDR3 spans 12 residues. The CDR3 sequence: CASSFPMGEQYF. As DNA, the CDR3 is TGTGCCAGCAGCTTTCCCATGGGCGAGCAGTACTTC. Complete variable domain (other parts from reference TRBV7-9 and TRBJ2-7): DTGVSQNPRHKITKRGQNVTFRCDPISEHNRLYWYRQTLGQGPEFLTYFQNEAQLEKSRLLSDRFSAERPKGSFSTLEIQRTEQGDSAMYLCASSFPMGEQYFGPGTRLTVT.

The sample holds one count of this clonotype. One end of the junction does not line up with germline, which may come from a read error. CDR3 residues: CASSKDGMNAEAFF. The CDR3 DNA reads TGTGCCAGCAGCAAAGATGGCATGAACGCTGAAGCTTTCTTT. This sequence joins TRBV3-1 and TRBJ1-1, with D uncertain. This CDR3 has 14 amino acids. Germline V gives CDR1 LGHDT, CDR2 YNNKEL (reference sequence).